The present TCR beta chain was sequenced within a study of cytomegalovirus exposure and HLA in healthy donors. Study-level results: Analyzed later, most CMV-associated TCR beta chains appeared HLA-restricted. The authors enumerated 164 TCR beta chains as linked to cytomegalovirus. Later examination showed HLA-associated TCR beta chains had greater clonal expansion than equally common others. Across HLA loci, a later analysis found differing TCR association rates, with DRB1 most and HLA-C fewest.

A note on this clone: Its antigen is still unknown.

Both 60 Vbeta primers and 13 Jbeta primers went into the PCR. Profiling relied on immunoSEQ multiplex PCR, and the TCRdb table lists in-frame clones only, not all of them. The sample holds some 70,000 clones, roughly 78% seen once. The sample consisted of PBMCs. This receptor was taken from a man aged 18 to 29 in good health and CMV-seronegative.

Here the CDR3 reads CASRGGDTHYEQYF. In DNA, the CDR3 is TGTGCCAGCAGGGGGGGGGACACCCACTACGAGCAGTACTTC. This chain connects TRBV6-1 to TRBJ2-7; perhaps TRBD2 as D (7 bases). Germline lookup yields CDR1 MNHNS and CDR2 SASEGT. V gave up 6 bases and J gave up 3 bases, with 15 bases separating them. This CDR3 spans 14 amino acids.